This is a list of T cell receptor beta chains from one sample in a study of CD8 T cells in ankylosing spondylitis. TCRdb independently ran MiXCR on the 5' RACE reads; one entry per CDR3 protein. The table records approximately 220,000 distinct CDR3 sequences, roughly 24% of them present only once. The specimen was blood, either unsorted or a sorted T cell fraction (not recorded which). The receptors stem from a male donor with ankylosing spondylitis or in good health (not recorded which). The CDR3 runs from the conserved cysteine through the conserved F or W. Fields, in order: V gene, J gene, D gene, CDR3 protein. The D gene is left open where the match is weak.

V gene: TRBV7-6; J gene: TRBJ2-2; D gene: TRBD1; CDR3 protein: CASSLGQGALTGELFF
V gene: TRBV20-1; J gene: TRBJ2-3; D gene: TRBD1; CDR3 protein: CSANTGGISGDTQYF
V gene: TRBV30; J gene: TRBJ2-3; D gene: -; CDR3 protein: CAWSTPGTPLQYF
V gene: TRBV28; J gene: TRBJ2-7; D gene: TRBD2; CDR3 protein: CASSNAGLAGRTKSYEQYF
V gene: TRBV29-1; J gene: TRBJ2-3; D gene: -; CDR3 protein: CSARRSGATDTQYF
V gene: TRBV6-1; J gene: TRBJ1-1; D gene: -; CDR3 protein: CASRREGRSVGNTEAFF
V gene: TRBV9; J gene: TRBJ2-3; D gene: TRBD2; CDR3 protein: CASSSGNPPDTQYF
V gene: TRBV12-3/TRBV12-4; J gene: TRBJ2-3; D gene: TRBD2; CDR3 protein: CASSFYPRTSGRARIMGPDTQYF
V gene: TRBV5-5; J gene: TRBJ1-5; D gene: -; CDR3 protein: CASSSRFSNQPQHF
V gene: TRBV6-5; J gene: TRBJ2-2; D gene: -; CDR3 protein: CASSYSGQNTGELFF
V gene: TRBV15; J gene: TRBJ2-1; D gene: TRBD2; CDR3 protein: CATSRGVSGSENEQFF
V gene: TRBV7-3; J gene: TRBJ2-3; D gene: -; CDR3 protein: CASSSSGTPHTQYF
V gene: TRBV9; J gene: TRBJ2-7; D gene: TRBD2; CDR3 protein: CASSVGLAEAYEQYF
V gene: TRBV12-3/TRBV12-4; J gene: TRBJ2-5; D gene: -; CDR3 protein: CASSLGGRQTQYF
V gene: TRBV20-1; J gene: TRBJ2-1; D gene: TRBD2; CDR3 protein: CSANPGLKIGSRNEQFF
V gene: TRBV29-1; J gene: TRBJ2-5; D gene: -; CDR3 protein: CSAGGYQETQYF
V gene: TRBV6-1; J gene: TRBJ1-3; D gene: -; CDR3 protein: CASRTWDADTIYF
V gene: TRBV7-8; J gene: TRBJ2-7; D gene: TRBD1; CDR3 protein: CASSRTETGYEQYF
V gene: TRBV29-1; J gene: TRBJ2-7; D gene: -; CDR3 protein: CSVIGQGRTYEQYF
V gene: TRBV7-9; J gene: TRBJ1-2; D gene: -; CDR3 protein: CASSLGNDGYTF
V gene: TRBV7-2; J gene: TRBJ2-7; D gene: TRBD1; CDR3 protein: CASSPRQGTYEQYF
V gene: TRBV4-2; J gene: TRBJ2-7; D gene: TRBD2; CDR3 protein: CASSQEIYGTSFYEQYF
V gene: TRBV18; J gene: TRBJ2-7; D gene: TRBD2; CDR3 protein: CASSPPTSGNEQYF
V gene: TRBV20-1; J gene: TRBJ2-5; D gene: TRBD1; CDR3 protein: CSARPGQEETQYF
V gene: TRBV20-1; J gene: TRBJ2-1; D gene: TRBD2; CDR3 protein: CSASVSGSNNEQFF
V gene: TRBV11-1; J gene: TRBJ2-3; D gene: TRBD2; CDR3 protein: CASSVNSGIADTQYF
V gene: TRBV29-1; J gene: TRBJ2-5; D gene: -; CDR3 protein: CSVEGMWLRGRGETQYF
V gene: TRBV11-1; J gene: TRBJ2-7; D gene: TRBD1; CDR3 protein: CASSADRAKQYF
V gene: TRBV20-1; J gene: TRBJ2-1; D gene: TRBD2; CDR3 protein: CSASGRGYNEQFF
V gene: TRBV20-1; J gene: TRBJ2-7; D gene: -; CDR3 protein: CSARVGGENEQYF
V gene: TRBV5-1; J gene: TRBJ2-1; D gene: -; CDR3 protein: CASSQLPSSYNEQFF
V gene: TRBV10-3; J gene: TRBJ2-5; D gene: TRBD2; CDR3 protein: CAISEPDGLAGEDQYF
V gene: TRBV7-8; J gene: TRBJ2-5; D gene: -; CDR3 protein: CARGEPGRQETQYF
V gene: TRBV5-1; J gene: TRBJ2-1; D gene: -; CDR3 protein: CASSASGFNEQFF
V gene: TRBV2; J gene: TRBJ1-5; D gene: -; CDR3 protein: CASSDGASNQPQHF
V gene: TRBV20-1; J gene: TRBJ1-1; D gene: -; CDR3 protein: CSALEKTEAFF
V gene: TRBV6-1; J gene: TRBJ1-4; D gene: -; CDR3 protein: CASSDGTPIRDEKLFF
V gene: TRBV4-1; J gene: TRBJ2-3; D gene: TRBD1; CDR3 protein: CASSLAGGGTDTQYF
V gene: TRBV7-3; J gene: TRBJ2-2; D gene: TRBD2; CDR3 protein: CANRSGSRDTGELFF
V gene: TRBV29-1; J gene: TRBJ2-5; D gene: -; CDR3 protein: CSVEVYQETQYF
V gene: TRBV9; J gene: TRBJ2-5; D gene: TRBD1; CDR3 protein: CASSQSTGLETQYF
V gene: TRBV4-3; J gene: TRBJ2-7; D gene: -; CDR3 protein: CASSQDGTKAKQYF
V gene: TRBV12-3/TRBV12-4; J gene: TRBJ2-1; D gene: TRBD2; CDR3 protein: CAFSFGLAGVSYRNEQFF
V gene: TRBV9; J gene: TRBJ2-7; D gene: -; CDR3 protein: CASSVDPAGNSYEQYF
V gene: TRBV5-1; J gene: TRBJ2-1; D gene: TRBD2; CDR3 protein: CASSQSGSFYNEQFF
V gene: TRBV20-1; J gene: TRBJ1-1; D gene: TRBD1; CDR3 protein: CSAQTGTLNTEAFF
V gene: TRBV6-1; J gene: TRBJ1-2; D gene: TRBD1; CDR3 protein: CASSQRDRSYYGYTF
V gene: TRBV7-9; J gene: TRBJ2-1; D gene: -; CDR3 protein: CASSGGSLPGRDEQFF
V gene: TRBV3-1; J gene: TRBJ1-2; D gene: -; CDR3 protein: CASSESTGSIGYGYTF
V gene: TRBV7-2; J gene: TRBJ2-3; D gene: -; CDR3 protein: CASSRIGTSTDTQYF
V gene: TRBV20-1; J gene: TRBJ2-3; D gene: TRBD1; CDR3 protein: CSAGGQGRTDTQYF
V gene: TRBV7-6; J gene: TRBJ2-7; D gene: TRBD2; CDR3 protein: CASSLAFTGLAGDTKQYF